This is a list of T cell receptor beta chains from one sample in a study of shared clonotypes between healthy human individuals. Clones were sequenced by immunoSEQ multiplex PCR, and TCRdb holds only the in-frame ones, with some missing. The data contain just over 2,000,000 clones, about 95% of them singletons. Material: naive CD8+ T cells sorted from blood. The receptors originated from a man aged 18 to 29 in good health. Both conserved end residues are part of each CDR3. The D gene is left open where the match is weak. Size is omitted from some rows. Given values are once, few, many or a class for expanded clones.

-	-	TRBV9	TRBJ2-5	CASSAVLQETQYF	TGTGCCAGCAGCGCCGTTCTTCAAGAGACCCAGTACTTC
-	TRBD2	TRBV7-6	TRBJ2-1	CASSLNSGLADNNEQFF	TGTGCCAGCAGCCTTAATTCGGGACTAGCGGATAACAATGAGCAGTTCTTC
-	-	TRBV2	TRBJ2-5	CASSGNGRSYGPQETQYF	TGTGCCAGCAGTGGAAACGGCCGTTCCTACGGGCCGCAAGAGACCCAGTACTTC
once	-	TRBV11-2	TRBJ2-7	CASSFAPVGGTASEQYF	TGTGCCAGCAGCTTCGCCCCGGTGGGGGGTACAGCCTCCGAGCAGTACTTC
-	-	TRBV4-1	TRBJ2-1	CASSRGTAPPNYNEQFF	TGCGCCAGCAGCCGAGGGACCGCTCCACCGAACTACAATGAGCAGTTCTTC
-	TRBD1	TRBV28	TRBJ2-7	CASSPRDRGDEQYF	TGTGCCAGCAGCCCCCGGGACAGGGGCGACGAGCAGTACTTC
-	TRBD2	TRBV5-1	TRBJ2-1	CASSGLAGGGYNEQFF	TGCGCCAGCAGTGGACTAGCGGGGGGAGGTTACAATGAGCAGTTCTTC
-	TRBD1	TRBV28	TRBJ2-7	CASSQTGTGFSYEQYF	TGTGCCAGCAGTCAAACCGGGACAGGGTTCTCCTACGAGCAGTACTTC
-	-	TRBV2	TRBJ2-1	CATEMYNEQFF	TGTGCCACGGAGATGTACAATGAGCAGTTCTTC
-	-	TRBV5-8	TRBJ1-5	CASSLDPGNNQPQHF	TGTGCCAGCAGCTTGGATCCAGGGAACAATCAGCCCCAGCATTTT
-	TRBD2	TRBV25-1	TRBJ2-1	CASSDSGASLEQFF	TGTGCCAGCAGCGATAGCGGGGCCTCTCTTGAGCAGTTCTTC
-	-	TRBV7-9	TRBJ1-6	CASSLGYNSPLHF	TGTGCCAGCAGCTTAGGCTATAATTCACCCCTCCACTTT
-	TRBD1	TRBV13	TRBJ2-7	CASSIGPGTGVNEQYF	TGTGCCAGCAGCATAGGCCCCGGGACAGGGGTCAACGAGCAGTACTTC
-	-	TRBV28	TRBJ1-2	CASIQTGGSYGYTF	TGTGCCAGCATTCAGACGGGGGGATCCTATGGCTACACCTTC
once	-	TRBV21-1	TRBJ2-3	CASSKGYGTDSTDTQYF	TGTGCCAGCAGCAAAGGTTACGGGACGGATAGCACAGATACGCAGTATTTT
once	TRBD1	TRBV27	TRBJ2-7	CASSLSPGTGNYEQYF	TGTGCCAGCAGTTTATCTCCAGGGACAGGTAACTACGAGCAGTACTTC
-	TRBD1	TRBV29-1	TRBJ2-7	CSVSQTGGYEQYF	TGCAGCGTTTCTCAGACAGGGGGCTACGAGCAGTACTTC
-	-	TRBV9	TRBJ2-7	CASSVGGGVYEQYF	TGTGCCAGCAGCGTAGGAGGGGGAGTCTACGAGCAGTACTTC
once	TRBD1	TRBV10-3	TRBJ1-2	CANMTLLPGGSRYGYTF	TGTGCCAACATGACTCTATTGCCAGGGGGCTCTCGGTATGGCTACACCTTC
-	TRBD1	TRBV28	TRBJ1-5	CASSLGVGTAHQPQHF	TGTGCCAGCAGTCTAGGGGTGGGGACAGCTCATCAGCCCCAGCATTTT
-	TRBD1	TRBV7-9	TRBJ2-2	CASSDGTGFDTGELFF	TGTGCCAGCAGCGACGGGACAGGGTTCGACACCGGGGAGCTGTTTTTT
-	-	TRBV19	TRBJ1-5	CASSIDREGNQPQHF	TGTGCCAGTAGTATAGACAGGGAAGGCAATCAGCCCCAGCATTTT
once	-	TRBV19	TRBJ2-7	CASSIKTGTRLDYEQYF	TGTGCCAGTAGTATAAAAACCGGGACACGGCTAGACTACGAGCAGTACTTC
-	TRBD1	TRBV5-1	TRBJ1-2	CASKMGPDRVGANYGYTF	TGCGCCAGCAAAATGGGACCGGACAGGGTGGGAGCTAACTATGGCTACACCTTC
-	-	TRBV27	TRBJ2-7	CASSFFSGYEQYF	TGTGCCAGCAGTTTTTTTTCAGGCTACGAGCAGTACTTC
-	TRBD1	TRBV30	TRBJ1-5	CAWSEGQAGNQPQHF	TGTGCCTGGAGTGAGGGACAGGCGGGCAATCAGCCCCAGCATTTT
-	-	TRBV11-2	TRBJ1-1	CASSLAGDGTEAFF	TGTGCCAGCAGCTTAGCGGGGGACGGCACTGAAGCTTTCTTT
-	-	TRBV6-5	TRBJ2-2	CASSKQGTGELFF	TGTGCCAGCAGTAAACAGGGCACCGGGGAGCTGTTTTTT
-	-	TRBV11-3	TRBJ2-3	CASSSRSSSTDTQYF	TGTGCCAGCAGCAGCCGGAGCTCTAGCACAGATACGCAGTATTTT
-	TRBD1	TRBV29-1	TRBJ2-2	CSAQQGAGELFF	TGCAGCGCTCAACAGGGGGCCGGGGAGCTGTTTTTT
-	-	TRBV19	TRBJ2-3	CASSWFEGNTDTQYF	TGTGCCAGTAGTTGGTTCGAGGGTAACACAGATACGCAGTATTTT
-	-	TRBV20-1	TRBJ1-1	CSARGIAEAFF	TGCAGTGCTAGAGGGATAGCTGAAGCTTTCTTT
-	TRBD1	TRBV4-1	TRBJ2-2	CASSDRPGTGTGELFF	TGCGCCAGCAGCGATCGTCCCGGGACAGGGACCGGGGAGCTGTTTTTT
-	TRBD1	TRBV5-8	TRBJ1-1	CASSLWRIRTGDFEAFF	TGTGCCAGCAGTCTCTGGAGGATACGGACAGGGGACTTTGAAGCTTTCTTT
-	TRBD1	TRBV10-2	TRBJ2-1	CAAGQDNEQFF	TGCGCCGCAGGACAGGACAATGAGCAGTTCTTC
once	TRBD2	TRBV7-2	TRBJ2-7	CASSSGGAYEQYF	TGTGCCAGCTCTAGCGGGGGGGCGTACGAGCAGTACTTC
-	-	TRBV19	TRBJ2-7	CASSSPGGPSSYEQYF	TGTGCCAGTAGCTCCCCGGGGGGCCCTAGCTCCTACGAGCAGTACTTC
-	-	TRBV30	TRBJ1-2	CAWRDSDVYGYTF	TGTGCCTGGAGGGACAGTGATGTCTATGGCTACACCTTC
once	TRBD2	TRBV27	TRBJ2-7	CASSLTSGGEQYF	TGTGCCAGCAGTCTTACTAGCGGGGGGGAGCAGTACTTC
once	-	TRBV5-4	TRBJ1-2	CASSLLIADGYTF	TGTGCCAGCAGCTTGCTTATAGCTGATGGCTACACCTTC
-	-	TRBV5-6	TRBJ1-1	CASSQGLNTEAFF	TGTGCCAGCAGCCAGGGGTTGAACACTGAAGCTTTCTTT
-	-	TRBV19	TRBJ1-1	CATDPDTGGTEAFF	TGTGCCACCGATCCGGACACTGGGGGAACTGAAGCTTTCTTT
-	TRBD1	TRBV27	TRBJ2-1	CASSLSAGTGDYNEQFF	TGTGCCAGCAGTTTATCAGCTGGGACAGGAGACTACAATGAGCAGTTCTTC
-	-	TRBV9	TRBJ2-2	CASSVNLDKTGELFF	TGTGCCAGCAGCGTAAACCTCGACAAAACCGGGGAGCTGTTTTTT